This is a list of T cell receptor beta chains from one sample in a study of vaccination effects on CD4 cells after COVID-19. No antigen has been assigned to these receptors. The protocol was immunoSEQ multiplex PCR, while the TCRdb copy is restricted to in-frame clones and leaves out a portion. The sample includes about 19,000 clones, about two thirds of them seen just once. The sample here was CD4+ T cells from PBMCs cultured with HCoV-229E spike peptides, taken before COVID-19 vaccination. The receptor set was obtained from a human donor who received a COVID-19 vaccine. The CDR3 runs from the conserved cysteine through the conserved F or W. The D gene is left open where the match is weak. Clone size is not always given. Where it is, it says once, few, many or a class for expanded clones.

d_call: .; v_call: TRBV2; j_call: TRBJ1-6; clone_size: .; cdr3_aa: CASSELVSGSPLHF; cdr3_nt: TGTGCCAGCAGTGAACTGGTCAGTGGGTCACCCCTCCACTTT
d_call: .; v_call: TRBV5-1; j_call: TRBJ1-6; clone_size: .; cdr3_aa: CASSLSSLSSYNSPLHF; cdr3_nt: TGCGCCAGCAGCTTGAGCAGCTTAAGCTCCTATAATTCACCCCTCCACTTT
d_call: TRBD1; v_call: TRBV6-6; j_call: TRBJ2-3; clone_size: .; cdr3_aa: CASRSHDRGTDTQYF; cdr3_nt: TGTGCCAGCAGGAGTCACGACAGGGGCACAGATACGCAGTATTTT
d_call: TRBD1; v_call: TRBV5-1; j_call: TRBJ2-5; clone_size: .; cdr3_aa: CASRGQDQETQYF; cdr3_nt: TGCGCCAGCCGAGGACAGGACCAAGAGACCCAGTACTTC
d_call: TRBD1; v_call: TRBV10-3; j_call: TRBJ1-2; clone_size: .; cdr3_aa: CAISGQGASSDYGYTF; cdr3_nt: TGTGCCATCAGTGGGCAGGGGGCCTCTTCGGACTATGGCTACACCTTC
d_call: TRBD2; v_call: TRBV6-5; j_call: TRBJ2-3; clone_size: .; cdr3_aa: CASRRTSGITDTQYF; cdr3_nt: TGTGCCAGCAGACGGACTAGCGGGATAACAGATACGCAGTATTTT
d_call: .; v_call: TRBV6-5; j_call: TRBJ1-2; clone_size: .; cdr3_aa: CASSWTPLGYGYTF; cdr3_nt: TGTGCCAGCAGTTGGACCCCGCTTGGCTATGGCTACACCTTC
d_call: TRBD2; v_call: TRBV6-5; j_call: TRBJ2-5; clone_size: few; cdr3_aa: CASSEGTIQETQYF; cdr3_nt: TGTGCCAGCTCCGAAGGGACTATTCAAGAGACCCAGTACTTC
d_call: TRBD1; v_call: TRBV5-1; j_call: TRBJ1-2; clone_size: .; cdr3_aa: CASSSSPGQVYYGYTF; cdr3_nt: TGCGCCAGCAGCTCGTCTCCGGGACAGGTCTACTATGGCTACACCTTC
d_call: TRBD2; v_call: TRBV15; j_call: TRBJ2-1; clone_size: .; cdr3_aa: CATSRRQTSGRATFYNEQFF; cdr3_nt: TGTGCCACCAGCAGACGCCAAACTAGCGGGAGGGCCACCTTCTACAATGAGCAGTTCTTC
d_call: TRBD1; v_call: TRBV6-5; j_call: TRBJ1-1; clone_size: once; cdr3_aa: CASSYQTGVAFF; cdr3_nt: TGTGCCAGCAGTTACCAGACAGGGGTAGCTTTCTTT
d_call: .; v_call: TRBV3-1/TRBV3-2; j_call: TRBJ1-6; clone_size: .; cdr3_aa: CASSQAANINSPLHF; cdr3_nt: TGTGCCAGCAGCCAAGCTGCGAACATAAATTCACCCCTCCACTTT
d_call: .; v_call: TRBV30; j_call: TRBJ2-2; clone_size: .; cdr3_aa: CAWGFGELFF; cdr3_nt: TGTGCCTGGGGGTTCGGGGAGCTGTTTTTT
d_call: .; v_call: TRBV9; j_call: TRBJ2-3; clone_size: .; cdr3_aa: CASSQAGSTDTQYF; cdr3_nt: TGTGCCAGCAGCCAAGCGGGTTCCACAGATACGCAGTATTTT
d_call: TRBD2; v_call: TRBV2; j_call: TRBJ2-3; clone_size: .; cdr3_aa: CASRLGTSGRTDTQYF; cdr3_nt: TGTGCCAGCAGGCTCGGGACTAGCGGGCGCACAGATACGCAGTATTTT